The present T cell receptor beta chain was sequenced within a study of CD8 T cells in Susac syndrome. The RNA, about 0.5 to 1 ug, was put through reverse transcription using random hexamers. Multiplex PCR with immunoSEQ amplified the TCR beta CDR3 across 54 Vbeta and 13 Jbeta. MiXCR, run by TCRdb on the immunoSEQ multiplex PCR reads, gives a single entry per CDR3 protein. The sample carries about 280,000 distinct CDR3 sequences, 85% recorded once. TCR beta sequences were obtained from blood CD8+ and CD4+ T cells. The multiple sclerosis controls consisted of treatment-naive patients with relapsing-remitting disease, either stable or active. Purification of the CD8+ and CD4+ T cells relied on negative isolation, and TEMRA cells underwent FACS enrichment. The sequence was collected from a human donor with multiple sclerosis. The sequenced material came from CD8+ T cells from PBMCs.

This CDR3 reads CASTWAGEQYF. The CDR3 DNA reads as TGTGCCAGCACCTGGGCGGGCGAGCAGTACTTC. V is TRBV5-4 and J is TRBJ2-7; D perhaps matches TRBD2 (5 bases). Per the germline V gene, CDR1 is SGHNT and CDR2 is YYREEE (reference sequence). The ends were cut back, 6 bases at V and 6 bases at J, with 10 bases in the middle. This CDR3 is built from 11 residues. The full variable domain, its missing parts supplied by reference TRBV5-4 and TRBJ2-7, is ETGVTQSPTHLIKTRGQQVTLRCSSQSGHNTVSWYQQALGQGPQFIFQYYREEENGRGNFPPRFSGLQFPNYSSELNVNALELDDSALYLCASTWAGEQYFGPGTRLTVT.